The 9 T cell receptor beta chains reported below all come from one sample, sequenced in a study of CD8+CD57+ T cells in acquired aplastic anemia. The TCR beta profiling, which covered VDJ combination and CDR3 sequence, was carried out using genomic DNA as the template. TCRdb itself ran the reads through MiXCR, one entry per CDR3 protein. Here the sample spans some 150,000 distinct CDR3 sequences, around two fifths being singletons. Input material: sorted CD4+, CD8+, or CD8+CD57+ T cells (not recorded which) from PBMCs. These TCRs come from a human donor in good health, serving as a control.

This clonotype has at least ten counts. The chain has TRBV15 and TRBJ2-1, with D perhaps matching TRBD2 (6 bases). V was clipped by 0 bases and J by 6 bases, with 18 bases between them. Germline loops: CDR1 LNHNV, CDR2 YYDKDF (reference sequence). The CDR3 loop spans 17 amino acids. The DNA for the CDR3 is TGTGCCACCAGCAGAGATTCGGGGCTAGCGAGACTCAATGAGCAGTTCTTC. Protein: CATSRDSGLARLNEQFF.

This clonotype has ten or more counts. The genes are TRBV24-1 and TRBJ2-5; D may be TRBD2 (6 bases). The germline V gene encodes CDR1 KGHDR and CDR2 SFDVKD. CDR3 size: 14 residues. V dropped 4 bases and J dropped 7 bases, with 15 bases sitting between them. CDR3 nucleotides: TGTGCCACCAGTGACAGTTCGGGGGTTGGGACCCAGTACTTC. It encodes CATSDSSGVGTQYF.

The V gene is TRBV10-3, the J gene TRBJ1-2; unclear D gene. Between the trimmed V and J ends, which lost 2 bases and 3 bases, there was a span of 7 bases. The CDR3 runs 13 residues. Looked up from germline, CDR1 is ENHRY and CDR2 is SYGVKD. The CDR3 loop is CAISEGVDYGYTF. Written as DNA, the CDR3 is TGTGCCATCAGTGAGGGGGTCGACTATGGCTACACCTTC.

The chain combines TRBV7-8 with TRBJ2-2, with TRBD2 identical over 8 bases. Germline V gene lookup returns CDR1 SGHVS and CDR2 FQNEAQ. The CDR3 spans 14 residues. Trimming cost V 3 bases and J 6 bases; bases outside gene matches: 3. For the CDR3, the DNA is TGTGCCAGCAGCTTCGGCGGGGGGCCCGGGGAGCTGTTTTTT. This sequence encodes CASSFGGGPGELFF.

In this sample, this clonotype is medium-sized. The rearrangement uses TRBV2 and TRBJ1-6, with 7 nucleotides matching TRBD1. Germline assignment: CDR1 SNHLY and CDR2 FYNNEI. The CDR3 sequence is 14 residues long. J was trimmed by 12 bases and V by 7 bases; bases with no gene match: 12. The CDR3 bases are TGTGCCAGCAAGCCTTGGGACAGTCCCTTACCCCTCCACTTT. It specifies CASKPWDSPLPLHF.

The J gene is TRBJ1-4, the V gene TRBV2, with 7 bases fitting TRBD1. This CDR3 region has 13 residues. With 8 bases clipped from V and 8 bases from J, the junction kept 8 bases outside the gene matches. Germline CDR1 SNHLY, CDR2 FYNNEI. CDR3: CASYRTGTEKLFF. In DNA, the CDR3 is TGTGCCAGCTACCGGACAGGAACCGAAAAACTGTTTTTT.

This clonotype is medium-sized within its sample. CDR3 protein: CASSDPDQPQHF. The CDR3 DNA is TGTGCCAGTAGTGATCCGGATCAGCCCCAGCATTTT. The chain recombines TRBV19 with TRBJ1-5; D is unclear. The length of the CDR3 is 12 residues. CDR1 and CDR2 (germline): LNHDA, SQIVND (reference sequence). V was cut by 5 bases and J by 5 bases, with 7 bases left in between.

This clonotype was seen at least ten times. The gene calls are TRBV9 and TRBJ1-6; 10 bases align to TRBD1. V shed 2 bases and J 5 bases; nucleotides not matched to a gene: 7. This CDR3 is built from 17 residues. Per germline, CDR1 SGDLS and CDR2 YYNGEE. The CDR3 nucleotides read TGTGCCAGCAGCGTCCGACAGGGGGCCACGGATAATTCACCCCTCCACTTT. Protein product: CASSVRQGATDNSPLHF.

About this clonotype: The junction departs from the called germline gene at one end, perhaps through a read error. The gene calls are TRBV11-2 and TRBJ2-1; 8 bases map to TRBD2. This CDR3 contains 16 residues. Germline V gene data show CDR1 as SGHAT and CDR2 as FQNNGV. The CDR3 DNA reads TGTGCCAGCAGCTTACGCCGGGGGGGGAATCACAATGAGAAGTTCTTC. It encodes CASSLRRGGNHNEKFF. The full variable domain, with the rest looked up from reference TRBV11-2 and TRBJ2-1, is EAGVAQSPRYKIIEKRQSVAFWCNPISGHATLYWYQQILGQGPKLLIQFQNNGVVDDSQLPKDRFSAERLKGVDSTLKIQPAKLEDSAVYLCASSLRRGGNHNEKFFGPGTRLTVL.